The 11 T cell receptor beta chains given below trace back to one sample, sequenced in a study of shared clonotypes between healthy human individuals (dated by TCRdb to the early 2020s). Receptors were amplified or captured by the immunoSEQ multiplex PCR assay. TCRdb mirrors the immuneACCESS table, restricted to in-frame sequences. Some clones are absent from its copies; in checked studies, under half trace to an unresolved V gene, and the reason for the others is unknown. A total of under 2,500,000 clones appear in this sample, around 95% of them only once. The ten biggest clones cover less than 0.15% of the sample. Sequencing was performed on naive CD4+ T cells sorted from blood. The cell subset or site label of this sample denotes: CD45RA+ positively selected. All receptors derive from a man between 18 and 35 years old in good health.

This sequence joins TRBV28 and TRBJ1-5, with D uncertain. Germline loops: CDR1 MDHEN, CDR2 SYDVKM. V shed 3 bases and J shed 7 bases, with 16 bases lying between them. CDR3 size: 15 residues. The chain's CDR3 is CASSFSLRFEQPQHF. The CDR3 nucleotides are TGTGCCAGCAGTTTCTCGCTCCGTTTCGAGCAGCCCCAGCATTTT. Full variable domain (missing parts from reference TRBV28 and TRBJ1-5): DVKVTQSSRYLVKRTGEKVFLECVQDMDHENMFWYRQDPGLGLRLIYFSYDVKMKEKGDIPEGYSVSREKKERFSLILESASTNQTSMYLCASSFSLRFEQPQHFGDGTRLSIL.

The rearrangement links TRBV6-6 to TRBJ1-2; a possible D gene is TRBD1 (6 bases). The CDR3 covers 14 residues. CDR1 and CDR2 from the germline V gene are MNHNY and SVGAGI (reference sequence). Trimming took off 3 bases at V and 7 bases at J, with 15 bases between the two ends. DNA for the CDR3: TGTGCCAGCAGTTATCCGGGGGGCGAGTTTGGCTACACCTTC. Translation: CASSYPGGEFGYTF.

Written as DNA, the CDR3 is TGCGCCAGCAGTGACGGACAGGGGGCGCGTTCCTATAATTCACCCCTCCACTTT. Amino acids: CASSDGQGARSYNSPLHF. The rearrangement links TRBV10-2 to TRBJ1-6; 11 bases align to TRBD1. In germline, CDR1 is WSHSY, CDR2 SAAADI. The junction had 5 bases not matched to a gene; V was cut back by 3 bases and J by 1 base. The CDR3 is 18 residues long.

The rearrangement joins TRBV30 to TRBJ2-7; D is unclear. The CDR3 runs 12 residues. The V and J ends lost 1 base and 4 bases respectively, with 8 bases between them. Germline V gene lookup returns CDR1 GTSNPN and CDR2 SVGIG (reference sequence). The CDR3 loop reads CAWSGSVYEQYF. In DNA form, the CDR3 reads TGTGCCTGGAGTGGGTCAGTTTACGAGCAGTACTTC.

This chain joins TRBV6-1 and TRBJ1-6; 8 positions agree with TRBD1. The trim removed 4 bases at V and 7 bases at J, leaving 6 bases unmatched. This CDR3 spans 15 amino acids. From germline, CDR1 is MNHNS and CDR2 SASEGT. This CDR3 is CASSGGQGRNSPLHF. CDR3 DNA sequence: TGTGCCAGCAGTGGTGGACAGGGCAGGAATTCACCCCTCCACTTT.

The CDR3 region has the DNA TGTGCCAGCAGCTTCGGAGGAAACACCATATATTTT. It codes for CASSFGGNTIYF. The chain is built from TRBV7-6 and TRBJ1-3, with unresolved D. Looked up from germline, CDR1 is SGHVS and CDR2 is FNYEAQ. V lost 3 bases and J lost 4, with 4 bases in between. CDR3 length: 12 amino acids.

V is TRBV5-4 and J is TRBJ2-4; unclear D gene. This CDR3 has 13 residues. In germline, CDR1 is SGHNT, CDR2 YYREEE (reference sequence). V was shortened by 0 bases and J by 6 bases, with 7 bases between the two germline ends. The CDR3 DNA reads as TGTGCCAGCAGCTTGGAGCCTGGAAACATTCAGTACTTC. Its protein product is CASSLEPGNIQYF. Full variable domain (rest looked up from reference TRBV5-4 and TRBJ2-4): ETGVTQSPTHLIKTRGQQVTLRCSSQSGHNTVSWYQQALGQGPQFIFQYYREEENGRGNFPPRFSGLQFPNYSSELNVNALELDDSALYLCASSLEPGNIQYFGAGTRLSVL.

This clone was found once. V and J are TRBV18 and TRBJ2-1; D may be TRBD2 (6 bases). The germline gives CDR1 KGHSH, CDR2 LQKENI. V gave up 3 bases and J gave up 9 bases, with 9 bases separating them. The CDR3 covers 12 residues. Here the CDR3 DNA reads TGTGCCAGCTCACCTAGACTAGGTGAGCAGTTCTTC. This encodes CASSPRLGEQFF.

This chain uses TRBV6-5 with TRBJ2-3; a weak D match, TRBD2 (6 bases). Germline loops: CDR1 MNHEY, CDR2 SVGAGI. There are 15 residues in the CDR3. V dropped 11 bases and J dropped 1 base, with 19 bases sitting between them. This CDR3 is CAAPGTPVGTDTQYF. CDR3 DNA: TGTGCCGCACCCGGGACTCCCGTGGGCACAGATACGCAGTATTTT.

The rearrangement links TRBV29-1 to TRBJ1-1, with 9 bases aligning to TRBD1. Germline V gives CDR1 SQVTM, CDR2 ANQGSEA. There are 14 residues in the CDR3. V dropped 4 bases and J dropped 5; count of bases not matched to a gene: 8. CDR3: CSVAATGGTTEAFF. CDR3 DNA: TGCAGCGTTGCCGCCACAGGGGGCACAACTGAAGCTTTCTTT.

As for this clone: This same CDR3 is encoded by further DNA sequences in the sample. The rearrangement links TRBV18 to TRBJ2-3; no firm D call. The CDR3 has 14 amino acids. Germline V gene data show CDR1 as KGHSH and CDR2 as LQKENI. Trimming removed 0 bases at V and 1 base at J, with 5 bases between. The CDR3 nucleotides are TGTGCCAGCTCACCACCGTCCGGCACAGATACGCAGTATTTT. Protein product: CASSPPSGTDTQYF.